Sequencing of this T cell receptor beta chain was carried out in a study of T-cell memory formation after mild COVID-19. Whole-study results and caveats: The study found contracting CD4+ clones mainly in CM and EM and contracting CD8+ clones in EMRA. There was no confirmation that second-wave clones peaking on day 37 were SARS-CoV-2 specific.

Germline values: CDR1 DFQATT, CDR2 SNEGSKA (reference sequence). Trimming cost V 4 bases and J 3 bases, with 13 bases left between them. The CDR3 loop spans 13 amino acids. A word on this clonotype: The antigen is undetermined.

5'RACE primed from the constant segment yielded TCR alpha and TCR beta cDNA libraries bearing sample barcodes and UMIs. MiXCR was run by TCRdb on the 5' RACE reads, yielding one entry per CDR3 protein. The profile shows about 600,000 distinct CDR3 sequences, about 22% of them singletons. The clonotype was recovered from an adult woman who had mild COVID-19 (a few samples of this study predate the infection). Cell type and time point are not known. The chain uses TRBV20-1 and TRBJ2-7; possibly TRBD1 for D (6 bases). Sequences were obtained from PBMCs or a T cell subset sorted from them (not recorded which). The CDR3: CSAKGGPNYEQYF. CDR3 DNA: TGCAGTGCTAAAGGGGGACCCAACTACGAGCAGTACTTC.